The T cell receptor beta chain under discussion was sequenced for a study of radiotherapy plus CTLA-4 blockade in lung cancer. General study findings and limits: Increased serum interferon-beta after radiation also reportedly predicted response strongly.

The V end was cut by 5 bases, the J end by 3 bases, with 17 bases between. In germline, CDR1 is SGHNT, CDR2 YENEEA. The length of the CDR3 is 15 residues. Remarks on this clone: What it binds is not known.

Generated by immunoSEQ multiplex PCR, the TCRdb table keeps only in-frame clones and is missing some. The table lists approximately 97,000 clones, about 80% of them singletons. The receptor's source is a human donor with non-small cell lung cancer who had stable disease on radiotherapy plus ipilimumab. Source: peripheral blood, taken from a patient treated with radiotherapy plus ipilimumab. The chain uses TRBV11-3 and TRBJ2-7, with D possibly matching TRBD2 (5 bases). The CDR3 DNA is TGTGCCAGCAGCCTCAAGCGGACCCGATACTACGAGCAGTACTTC. It encodes CASSLKRTRYYEQYF.